Reported below is one T cell receptor (beta chain). This CDR3 has 13 amino acids. Trimming took off 6 bases at V and 7 bases at J, with 10 bases between the two ends. The source of the sample is a study of patients and donors after allogeneic stem cell transplantation. MiXCR, applied by TCRdb to the RT-PCR reads, yields one record per CDR3 protein. The sample gives more than 150,000 distinct CDR3 sequences, less than 45% of which show up once; around 35% is in the top ten. Sequencing input: blood, either unsorted or a sorted T cell fraction (not recorded which). The chain recombines TRBV12-3 or TRBV12-4 with TRBJ1-6, with D unresolved. The TCR was taken from a human donor who was either an allogeneic HSCT recipient or a stem cell or donor lymphocyte infusion donor (not recorded which). It is not recorded whose cells these are; they may come from a transplant donor. The CDR3 is CASSIGWNSPLHF. CDR3 sequence (DNA): TGTGCCAGCAGCATTGGGTGGAATTCACCCCTCCACTTT.